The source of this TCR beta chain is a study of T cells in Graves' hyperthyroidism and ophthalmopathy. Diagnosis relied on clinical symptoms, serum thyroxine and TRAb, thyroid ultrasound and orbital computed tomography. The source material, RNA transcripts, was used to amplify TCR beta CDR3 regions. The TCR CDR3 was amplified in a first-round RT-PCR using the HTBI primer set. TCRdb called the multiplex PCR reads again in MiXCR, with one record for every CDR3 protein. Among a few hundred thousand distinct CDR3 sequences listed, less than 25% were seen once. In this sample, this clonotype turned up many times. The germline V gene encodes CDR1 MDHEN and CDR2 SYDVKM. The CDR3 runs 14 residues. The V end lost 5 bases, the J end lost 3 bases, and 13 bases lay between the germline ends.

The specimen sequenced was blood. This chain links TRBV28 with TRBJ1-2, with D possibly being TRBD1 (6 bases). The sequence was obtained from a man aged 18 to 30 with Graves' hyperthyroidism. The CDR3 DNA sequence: TGTGCCAGCAGTCCCTGGGACACCTACTATGGCTACACCTTC. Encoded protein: CASSPWDTYYGYTF.